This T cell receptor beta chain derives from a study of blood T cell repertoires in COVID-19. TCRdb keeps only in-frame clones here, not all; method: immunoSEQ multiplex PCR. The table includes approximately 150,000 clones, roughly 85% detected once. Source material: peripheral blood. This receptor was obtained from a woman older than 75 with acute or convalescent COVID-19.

CDR3 in DNA: TGTGCCAGCAGTTACGGGAACAGGGCCACCGAAGCTTTCTTT. Its protein is CASSYGNRATEAFF. The chain has TRBV6-2 or TRBV6-3 and TRBJ1-1; possibly TRBD1 for D (6 bases). This CDR3 comprises 14 residues. Trimming took 2 bases from V and 8 from J, leaving 15 bases between them. Germline V CDR1 and CDR2: MNHEY, SVGEGT.